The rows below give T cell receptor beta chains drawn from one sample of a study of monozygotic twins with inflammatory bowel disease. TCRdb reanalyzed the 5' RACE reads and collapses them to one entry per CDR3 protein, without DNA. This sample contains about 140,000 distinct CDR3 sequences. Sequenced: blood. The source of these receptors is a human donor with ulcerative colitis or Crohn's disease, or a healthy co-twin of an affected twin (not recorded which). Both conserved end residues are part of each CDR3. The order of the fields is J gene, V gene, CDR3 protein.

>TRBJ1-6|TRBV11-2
CASTPFRGGSSNSPLHF
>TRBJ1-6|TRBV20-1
CSASSGGAWSPLHF
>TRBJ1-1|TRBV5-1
CASSLEGPNTEAFF
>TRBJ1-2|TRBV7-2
CASSLRSEKAYGYTF
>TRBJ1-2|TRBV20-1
CSARARSYGYTF
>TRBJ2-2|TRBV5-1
CASSVSVTANTGELFF
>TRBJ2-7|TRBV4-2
CASSSGIAYEQYF
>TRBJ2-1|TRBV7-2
CASSSYRGVEQFF
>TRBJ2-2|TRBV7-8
CASSLRSASPRGELFF
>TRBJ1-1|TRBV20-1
CSARLGGARMNTEAFF
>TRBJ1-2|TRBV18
CASSPKPINYGYTF
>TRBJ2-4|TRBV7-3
CASSLIQGPKNIQYF
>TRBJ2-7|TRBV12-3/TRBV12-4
CASSPRGDRIDSYEQYF
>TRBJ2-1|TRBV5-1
CASSLDGQIRNEQFF
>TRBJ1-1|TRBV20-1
CSARRGSEAFF
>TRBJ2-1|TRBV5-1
CASSFSLTGGPLSEQFF
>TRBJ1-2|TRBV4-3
CASSQDGIGGDYGYTF
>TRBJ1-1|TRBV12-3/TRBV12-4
CASTVIRNTEAFF
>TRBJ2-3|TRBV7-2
CASSTGLTDTQYF
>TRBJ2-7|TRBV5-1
CASSVQGTGGGYEQYF
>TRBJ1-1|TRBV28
CASSSYDLGQPSRF
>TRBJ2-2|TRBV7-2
CASSPTYTGELFF
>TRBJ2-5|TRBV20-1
CSARGGPETQYF
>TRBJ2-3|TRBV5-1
CASSLAAGPGGDTQYF
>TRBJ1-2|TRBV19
CASSRTGYGYTF
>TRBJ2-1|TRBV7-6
CASRGQGHNEQFF
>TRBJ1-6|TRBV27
CASSLTAVSNSPLHF
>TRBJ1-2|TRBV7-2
CASSSVNNYGYTF
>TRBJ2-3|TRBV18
CASSLRGRGSTDTQYF
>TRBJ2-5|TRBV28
CASSSPWGLETQYF
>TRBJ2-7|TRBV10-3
CAINEPEYEQYF
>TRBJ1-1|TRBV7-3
CASSGRQGAKKTEAFF
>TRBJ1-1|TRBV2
CASSEFISGATEAFF
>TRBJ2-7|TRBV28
CASSSPLVLSYEQYF
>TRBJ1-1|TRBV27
CASSLGGAGTEAFF
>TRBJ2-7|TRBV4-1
CASSQVPRGATYEQYF
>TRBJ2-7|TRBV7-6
CASSSSREQYF
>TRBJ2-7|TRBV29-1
CSVEGSSYEQYF
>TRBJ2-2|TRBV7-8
CASSGWTSGGAGELFF
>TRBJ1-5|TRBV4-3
CASSQGRQVTSQPQHF
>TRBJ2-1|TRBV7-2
CASRLGQIANNEQFF
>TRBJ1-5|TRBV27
CASSLGTSSNQPQHF
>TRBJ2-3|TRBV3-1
CASSHDHTQYF
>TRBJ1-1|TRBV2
CASMPGASTEAFF
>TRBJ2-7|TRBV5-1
CASSLARTESFSYEQYF
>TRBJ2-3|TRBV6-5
CASSYEAGGPDTQYF